Listed below are T cell receptor beta chains from one sample, sequenced in a study of blood T cell repertoires in COVID-19. The protocol was immunoSEQ multiplex PCR, while the TCRdb copy is restricted to in-frame clones and leaves out a portion. The data show approximately 260,000 clones, with under 90% seen just once and less than 2.5% held by the top ten. The sample was peripheral blood. The receptor source for this set is a man aged 50-59 years with acute or convalescent COVID-19. The CDR3 runs from the conserved cysteine through the conserved F or W. A D gene is named only where the DNA matches it firmly. Clone sizes are given selectively: once, few, many, or a class where the clone is expanded.

CDR3aa	CDR3nt	d_gene	v_gene	j_gene	abundance
CASSSTGGGGTGELFF	TGCGCCAGCAGCTCAACAGGGGGAGGGGGCACCGGGGAGCTGTTTTTT	-	TRBV5-1	TRBJ2-2	once
CASSPRDTRGYTF	TGTGCCAGTAGTCCCCGGGACACCAGGGGCTACACCTTC	-	TRBV19	TRBJ1-2	-
CASSEGTMPPEQFF	TGCGCCAGCAGCGAGGGAACTATGCCCCCAGAGCAGTTCTTC	-	TRBV5-1	TRBJ2-1	-
CASSLTTGVNQPQHF	TGTGCCAGCAGCTTAACGACAGGGGTTAATCAGCCCCAGCATTTT	TRBD1	TRBV7-9	TRBJ1-5	-
CATSDFGRGYGYTF	TGTGCCACCAGTGATTTCGGCAGGGGGTATGGCTACACCTTC	TRBD1	TRBV24-1	TRBJ1-2	-
CAIRDDRATEAFF	TGTGCCATCAGGGACGACAGGGCTACTGAAGCTTTCTTT	TRBD1	TRBV10-3	TRBJ1-1	-
CASSDEAYEGTQYF	TGTGCCAGCAGTGATGAGGCCTACGAGGGGACCCAGTACTTC	-	TRBV2	TRBJ2-5	-
CASSESMGQLTDTQYF	TGCGCCAGCAGTGAGTCCATGGGACAGTTGACAGATACGCAGTATTTT	TRBD1	TRBV10-1	TRBJ2-3	-
CASSPGLLNEKLFF	TGTGCCAGCAGCCCCGGACTGCTTAATGAAAAACTGTTTTTT	-	TRBV14	TRBJ1-4	-
CASSLRSSSYEQYF	TGTGCCAGCAGTCTCCGGTCGAGCTCCTACGAGCAGTACTTC	-	TRBV21-1	TRBJ2-7	-
CASSPPDRIKTEAFF	TGCGCCAGCAGCCCCCCGGACAGGATCAAGACTGAAGCTTTCTTT	TRBD1	TRBV5-1	TRBJ1-1	-
CASSYLSASGTDTQYF	TGTGCCAGCAGCTACCTTTCCGCGTCGGGCACAGATACGCAGTATTTT	-	TRBV7-3	TRBJ2-3	-
CASSLLSGGTEAFF	TGTGCCAGCAGCCTCCTTTCAGGGGGGACTGAAGCTTTCTTT	TRBD1	TRBV3-1/TRBV3-2	TRBJ1-1	-
CASSYRAQETQYF	TGTGCCAGCAGCTACAGGGCCCAAGAGACCCAGTACTTC	-	TRBV5-4	TRBJ2-5	-
CSVEPLLGYTF	TGCAGCGTTGAACCCCTCCTGGGCTACACCTTC	-	TRBV29-1	TRBJ1-2	-
CASRGTGEETQYF	TGTGCCAGTAGAGGGACAGGGGAAGAGACCCAGTACTTC	TRBD1	TRBV19	TRBJ2-5	-
CASSRRDYEQFF	TGTGCCAGCAGCCGGAGGGACTATGAGCAGTTCTTC	-	TRBV7-9	TRBJ2-1	once
CASTDSLYNEQFF	TGTGCCAGCACCGACAGCCTCTACAATGAGCAGTTCTTC	-	TRBV12-3/TRBV12-4	TRBJ2-1	-
CASSYHSNQPQHF	TGTGCCAGCAGTTACCATAGCAATCAGCCCCAGCATTTT	-	TRBV6-5	TRBJ1-5	-
CASSSPAGNYGYTF	TGTGCCAGCAGCTCCCCTGCAGGGAACTATGGCTACACCTTC	-	TRBV5-4	TRBJ1-2	-
CASSGRDRRYNEQFF	TGTGCCAGCAGCGGAAGGGACAGGCGATACAATGAGCAGTTCTTC	TRBD1	TRBV9	TRBJ2-1	once
CASRRVNEKLFF	TGTGCCAGCAGGAGGGTAAATGAAAAACTGTTTTTT	-	TRBV2	TRBJ1-4	-
CASSQDSGTPGANVLTF	TGTGCCAGCAGCCAGGATAGCGGGACACCAGGGGCCAACGTCCTGACTTTC	TRBD2	TRBV3-1/TRBV3-2	TRBJ2-6	-
CASSSPFASNEQFF	TGTGCCAGCAGCTCCCCTTTTGCGAGCAATGAGCAGTTCTTC	-	TRBV7-3	TRBJ2-1	-